Reported below is one T cell receptor beta chain. It has no known antigen specificity. Sequence at one end of the junction differs from germline and may be a read error. Measured from the cysteine to the phenylalanine, the CDR3 is 14 residues long. The sequence is cut down to CDR3 DNA, 42 bases in frame from base 1. CDR1 and CDR2 were assigned from the germline V gene as LGHNA and YSLEER. TCRbeta rearrangements were sequenced from genomic DNA using the immunoSEQ assay at survey resolution. The original methods were these. In the TCR sequencing data, the smallest productive clonotype frequency that could be detected was 2.59 x 10-5. Only productive TCRbeta rearrangements, meaning sequences that were complete and in-frame, were kept for the analyses. Sample clonality was computed as Simpson clonality in the immunoSEQ Analyzer version 3.0. Clones were categorized by frequency as very rare, small, medium, large (1-20%) or hyperexpanded (>20%). Generation probabilities were estimated with OLGA 1.2.3, V-gene circos plots were made with VDJtools, specificities were searched in VDJdb, and CDR3 motifs were identified with GLIPH. TCRdb re-hosts the immuneACCESS table, in-frame sequences only. Its copies lack some clones; in the studies checked, an unresolved V gene accounts for under half of them, and the cause for the rest is not known. D and trimming come from the DNA, and the V and J calls and clone size come from that table. This sample lists approximately 24,000 clones; 60% to 85% were detected once. The ten largest clones capture about 0.4% of the sample.

These data originate in a study of STAT5B mutations in CD4+ large granular lymphocyte leukemia (dated by TCRdb to between 2020 and 2023). Study-level background: Among healthy controls, the CDR3 'QG' motif was associated with a particular HLA allele. The study compared the TCRbeta repertoires of patients with CD4+ T-cell large granular lymphocyte leukemia against the TCRbeta repertoires of healthy blood donors. Flow cytometry on FACSCanto II or FACSVerse confirmed that purified fractions exceeded 95% purity among lymphocytes. Overall study results and their limits: Enrichment of TRBV06-family usage was observed among the top patient clones (8/27) relative to healthy controls (2/35). The main leukemic clonotypes were found to be private to each patient, although around 25% of the main leukemic clonotypes were detected at low frequency in the non-leukemic repertoires of other patients. The data were not HLA-matched, and the higher clonality in CD4+ T-LGLL than in CD8+ T-LGLL could be due to the relatively small sample size. Greater clonality appeared to be present in CD4-sorted patient repertoires than in healthy CD4+ repertoires, and the difference was retained after the putative leukemic clones were removed.

The healthy control group was made up of 30 to 45 blood donors, and the Finnish Red Cross blood service supplied their buffy coats. All TCR-sequenced material derived from peripheral blood: patient blood samples and healthy donor buffy coats. Peripheral blood mononuclear cells were isolated by Ficoll-Hypaque gradient centrifugation. CD4+ cells were purified magnetically from the buffy coats of healthy controls. Genomic DNA was extracted with the Gentra Puregene Cell and Tissue kit and quantified on a Qubit 2.0 fluorometer. Sequencing was performed on CD4+ T cells from blood buffy coats. The chain links TRBV4-3 with TRBJ2-7; 8 of the junction bases match TRBD2. The origin of this receptor is a human donor in good health. The CDR3 protein: CASSQDSIAGPFHF. The DNA sequence is given as TGCGCCAGCAGCCAGGACAGCATAGCGGGACCCTTCCACTTC.